This TCR beta chain was recovered during a study of T cell repertoires in cytomegalovirus infection. General observations from the study: Cumulative frequency (of public TCR beta family members) identified carriers of CMV plus the relevant HLA.

This clonotype has a count of ten or more. The antigen is unknown. TCRdb redid the calling of the reads with MiXCR, one entry per CDR3 protein. The sample includes about 920,000 distinct CDR3 sequences, 25% to 40% of them seen just once. Germline loops: CDR1 LGHNA, CDR2 YSLEER. This CDR3 region has 16 residues. Between the trimmed V and J ends, which lost 4 bases and 0 bases, there was a span of 13 bases. The sequence came from a human donor in good health (CMV status not recorded). Some clones in this sample may be carry-over from other donors' samples. The V and J genes are TRBV4-3 and TRBJ2-1; D tentatively reads TRBD1 or TRBD2 (5 bases each). The sample was cultured CD8+ T cells from PBMCs, taken from culture after CMV antigen stimulation. The CDR3 coding sequence is TGCGCCAGCAGCCCAAGGTCGGGGCTCTCCTACAATGAGCAGTTCTTC. It codes for CASSPRSGLSYNEQFF.